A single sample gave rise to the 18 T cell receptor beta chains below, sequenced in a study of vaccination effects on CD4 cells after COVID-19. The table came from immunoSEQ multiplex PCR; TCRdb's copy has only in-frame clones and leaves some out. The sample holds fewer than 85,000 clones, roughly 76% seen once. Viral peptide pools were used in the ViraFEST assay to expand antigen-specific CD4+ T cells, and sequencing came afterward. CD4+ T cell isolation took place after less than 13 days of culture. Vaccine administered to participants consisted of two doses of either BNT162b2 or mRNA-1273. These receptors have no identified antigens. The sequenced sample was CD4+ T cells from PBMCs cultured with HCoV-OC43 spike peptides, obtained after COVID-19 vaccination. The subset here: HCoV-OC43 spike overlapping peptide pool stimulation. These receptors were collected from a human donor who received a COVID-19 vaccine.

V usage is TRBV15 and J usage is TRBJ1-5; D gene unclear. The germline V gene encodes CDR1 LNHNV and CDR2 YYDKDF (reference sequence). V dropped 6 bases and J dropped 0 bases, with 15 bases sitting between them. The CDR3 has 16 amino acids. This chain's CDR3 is CATSGGGQYSNQPQHF. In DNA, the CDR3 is TGTGCCACCAGTGGAGGCGGTCAATATAGCAATCAGCCCCAGCATTTT.

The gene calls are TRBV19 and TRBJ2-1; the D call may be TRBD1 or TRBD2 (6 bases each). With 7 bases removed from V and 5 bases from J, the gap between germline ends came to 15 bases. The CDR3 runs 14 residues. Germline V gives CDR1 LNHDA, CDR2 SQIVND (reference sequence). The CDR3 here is CASMVGGTNNEQFF. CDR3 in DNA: TGTGCCAGTATGGTCGGGGGCACCAACAATGAGCAGTTCTTC. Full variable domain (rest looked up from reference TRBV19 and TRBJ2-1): DGGITQSPKYLFRKEGQNVTLSCEQNLNHDAMYWYRQDPGQGLRLIYYSQIVNDFQKGDIAEGYSVSREKKESFPLTVTSAQKNPTAFYLCASMVGGTNNEQFFGPGTRLTVL.

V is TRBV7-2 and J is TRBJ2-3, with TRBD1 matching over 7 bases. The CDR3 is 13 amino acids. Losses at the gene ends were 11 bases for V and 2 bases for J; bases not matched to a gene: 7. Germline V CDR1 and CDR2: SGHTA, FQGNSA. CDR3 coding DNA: TGTGCCGCGAGGGGGCCGAACACAGATACGCAGTATTTT. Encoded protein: CAARGPNTDTQYF.

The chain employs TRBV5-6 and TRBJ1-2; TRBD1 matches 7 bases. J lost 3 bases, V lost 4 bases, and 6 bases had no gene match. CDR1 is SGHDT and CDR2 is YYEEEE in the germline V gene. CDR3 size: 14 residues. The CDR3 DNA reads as TGTGCCAGCAGCCCTGACAGGGAGTACTATGGCTACACCTTC. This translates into CASSPDREYYGYTF.

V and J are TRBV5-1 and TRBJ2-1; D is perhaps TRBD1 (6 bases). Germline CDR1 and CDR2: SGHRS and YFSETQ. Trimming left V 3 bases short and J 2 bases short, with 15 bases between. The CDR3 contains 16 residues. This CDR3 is CASSSLIGGTYNEQFF. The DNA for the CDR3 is TGCGCCAGCAGCTCCCTTATTGGGGGCACCTACAATGAGCAGTTCTTC.

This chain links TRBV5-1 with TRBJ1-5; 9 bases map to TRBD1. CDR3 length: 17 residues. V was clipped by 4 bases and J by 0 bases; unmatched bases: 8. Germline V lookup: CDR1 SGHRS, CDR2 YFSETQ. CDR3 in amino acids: CASSATGGPYSNQPQHF. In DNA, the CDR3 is TGCGCCAGCAGCGCAACAGGGGGCCCTTATAGCAATCAGCCCCAGCATTTT. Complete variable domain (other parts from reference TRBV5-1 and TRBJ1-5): KAGVTQTPRYLIKTRGQQVTLSCSPISGHRSVSWYQQTPGQGLQFLFEYFSETQRNKGNFPGRFSGRQFSNSRSEMNVSTLELGDSALYLCASSATGGPYSNQPQHFGDGTRLSIL.

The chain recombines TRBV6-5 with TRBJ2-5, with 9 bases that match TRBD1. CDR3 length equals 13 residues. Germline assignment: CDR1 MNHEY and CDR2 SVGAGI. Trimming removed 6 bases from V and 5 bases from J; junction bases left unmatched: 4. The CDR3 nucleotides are TGTGCCAGCAGGGGACAGGGTCGGGAGACCCAGTACTTC. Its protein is CASRGQGRETQYF.

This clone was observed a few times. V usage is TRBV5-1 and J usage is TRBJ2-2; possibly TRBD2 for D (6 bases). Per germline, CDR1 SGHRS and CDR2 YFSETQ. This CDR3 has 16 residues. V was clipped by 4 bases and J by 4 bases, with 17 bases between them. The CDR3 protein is CASSVEGGQPTGELFF. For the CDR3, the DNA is TGCGCCAGCAGCGTGGAGGGAGGTCAGCCCACCGGGGAGCTGTTTTTT.

CDR3 sequence (DNA): TGTGCCAGCAGTTTCCCTGGTACCTACGAGCAGTACGTC. It yields the protein CASSFPGTYEQYV. The chain employs TRBV28 and TRBJ2-7, with unresolved D. V shed 3 bases and J shed 2 bases, with 8 bases lying between them. Per the germline V gene, CDR1 is MDHEN and CDR2 is SYDVKM. The CDR3 is 13 residues long.

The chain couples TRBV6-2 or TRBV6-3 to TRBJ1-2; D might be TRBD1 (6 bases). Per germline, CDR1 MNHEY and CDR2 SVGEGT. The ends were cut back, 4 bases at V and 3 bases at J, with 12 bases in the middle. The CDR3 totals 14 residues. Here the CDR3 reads CASSSQGWHYGYTF. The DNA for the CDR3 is TGTGCCAGCAGTTCACAGGGCTGGCACTATGGCTACACCTTC.

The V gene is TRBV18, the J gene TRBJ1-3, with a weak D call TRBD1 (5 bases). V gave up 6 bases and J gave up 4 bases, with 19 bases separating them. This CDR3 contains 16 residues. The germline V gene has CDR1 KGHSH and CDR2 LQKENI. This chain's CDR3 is CASSPTGGAEGNTIYF. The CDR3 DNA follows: TGTGCCAGCTCGCCTACCGGAGGGGCAGAAGGAAACACCATATATTTT.

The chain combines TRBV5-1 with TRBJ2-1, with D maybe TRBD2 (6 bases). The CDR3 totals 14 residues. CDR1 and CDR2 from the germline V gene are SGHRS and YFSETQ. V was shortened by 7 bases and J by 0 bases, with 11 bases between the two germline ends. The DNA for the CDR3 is TGCGCCAGCGGGACGACTAGCTCCTACAATGAGCAGTTCTTC. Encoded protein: CASGTTSSYNEQFF.

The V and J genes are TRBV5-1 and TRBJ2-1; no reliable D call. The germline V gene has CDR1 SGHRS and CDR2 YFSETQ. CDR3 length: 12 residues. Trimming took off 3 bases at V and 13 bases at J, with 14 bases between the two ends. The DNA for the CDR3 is TGCGCCAGCAGCTCCAACGGTGGAACACAGTTCTTC. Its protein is CASSSNGGTQFF. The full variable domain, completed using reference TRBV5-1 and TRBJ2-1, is KAGVTQTPRYLIKTRGQQVTLSCSPISGHRSVSWYQQTPGQGLQFLFEYFSETQRNKGNFPGRFSGRQFSNSRSEMNVSTLELGDSALYLCASSSNGGTQFFGPGTRLTVL.

The CDR3 region is CASPGNTIYF. CDR3 sequence (DNA): TGTGCCAGCCCGGGAAACACCATATATTTT. The rearrangement links TRBV5-8 to TRBJ1-3; D not resolved. V lost 7 bases and J 4 bases, leaving 3 bases between the germline ends. The CDR3 loop spans 10 amino acids. In germline, CDR1 is SGHTS, CDR2 YDEGEE.

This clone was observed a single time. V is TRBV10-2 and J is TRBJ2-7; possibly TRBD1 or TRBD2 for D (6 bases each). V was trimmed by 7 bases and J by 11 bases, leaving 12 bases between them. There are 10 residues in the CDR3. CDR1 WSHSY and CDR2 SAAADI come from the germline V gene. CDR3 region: CASIPGEEYV. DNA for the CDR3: TGCGCCAGCATTCCAGGGGAGGAGTACGTC.

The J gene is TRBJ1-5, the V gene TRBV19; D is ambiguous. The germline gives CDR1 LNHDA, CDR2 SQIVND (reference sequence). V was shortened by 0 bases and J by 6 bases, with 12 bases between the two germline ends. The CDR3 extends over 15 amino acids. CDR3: CASSIDGSRIQPQHF. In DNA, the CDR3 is TGTGCCAGTAGTATAGATGGGAGTAGGATTCAGCCCCAGCATTTT.

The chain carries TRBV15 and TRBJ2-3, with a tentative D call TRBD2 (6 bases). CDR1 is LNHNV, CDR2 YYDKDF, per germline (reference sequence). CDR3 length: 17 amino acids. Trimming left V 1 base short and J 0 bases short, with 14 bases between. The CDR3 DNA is TGTGCCACCAGCAGAGTTAGTTGGAGCGGGAGCACAGATACGCAGTATTTT. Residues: CATSRVSWSGSTDTQYF.

Here the CDR3 reads CASSVDGKRGTEAFF. CDR3 bases: TGTGCCAGCAGCGTAGACGGTAAACGGGGCACTGAAGCTTTCTTT. The chain has TRBV9 and TRBJ1-1, with D uncertain. V was pared by 0 bases and J by 4 bases, with 13 bases between. This CDR3 is 15 amino acids long. Germline CDR1 SGDLS, CDR2 YYNGEE.